This T cell receptor beta chain is from a study of shared clonotypes between healthy human individuals. Study context: Donors were a couple of women and a few men aged 18 to 49.

CDR1 and CDR2 from the germline V gene are SQVTM and ANQGSEA. The length of the CDR3 is 16 residues. Trimming took 7 bases from V and 5 from J; bases not matched to a gene: 10. Several immunoSEQ plates received, in even portions, the genomic DNA of each subset. Unsorted PBMC DNA was run through sequencing on ten immunoSEQ deep assay plates. The protocol was immunoSEQ multiplex PCR, while the TCRdb copy is restricted to in-frame clones and leaves out a portion. This sample has some 530,000 clones; around four fifths occur once, and the top ten carry around 12%. The receptor was isolated from a woman aged 40 to 50 in good health. Some clones in this sample may be carry-over from other donors' samples. The sample was PBMCs. The chain combines TRBV29-1 with TRBJ2-5, with TRBD2 identical over 16 bases. The CDR3 is CSALGTSGRGGETQYF. Written as DNA, the CDR3 is TGCAGCGCCCTAGGGACTAGCGGGAGGGGTGGGGAGACCCAGTACTTC.